Below, 24 T cell receptor beta chains from the same sample are listed, as sequenced in a study of OX40 agonist ivuxolimab in advanced cancers. Sequencing was performed with immunoSEQ multiplex PCR; in TCRdb, only in-frame clones are kept and a portion is missing. The sample has 50,000 to 80,000 clones, about 85% seen once. This sample comprised CD4+ or CD8+ T cells sorted from blood, obtained in a trial of the OX40 agonist ivuxolimab. These TCRs come from an adult with an advanced solid tumor such as melanoma, head and neck, liver or kidney cancer.

This chain connects TRBV20-1 to TRBJ2-1; unclear D gene. CDR1 DFQATT and CDR2 SNEGSKA come from the germline V gene (reference sequence). This CDR3 is 11 amino acids long. The V and J ends lost 1 base and 7 bases respectively, with 5 bases between them. CDR3 coding DNA: TGCAGTGCTAGAGTCATAAATGAGCAGTTCTTC. Translating gives CSARVINEQFF.

The DNA for the CDR3 is TGTGCCAGCAGCCGAGAGGGGTTATCCTACGAGCAGTACTTC. Protein product: CASSREGLSYEQYF. V and J are TRBV6-5 and TRBJ2-7; the D call may be TRBD1 or TRBD2 (5 bases each). Germline CDR1 and CDR2: MNHEY and SVGAGI. With 6 bases removed from V and 1 base from J, the gap between germline ends came to 13 bases. The CDR3 runs 14 residues.

This rearrangement joins TRBV6-5 to TRBJ1-2, with TRBD1 identical over 7 bases. The CDR3 is 13 amino acids. The V segment lost 6 bases and the J segment 5 bases; nucleotides outside the gene matches: 6. Germline CDR1 MNHEY, CDR2 SVGAGI. This chain's CDR3 is CASSRDSRYGYTF. The CDR3 DNA reads as TGTGCCAGCAGCCGGGACAGCCGGTATGGCTACACCTTC.

This chain joins TRBV6-5 and TRBJ2-1; D may be TRBD1 (6 bases). This CDR3 is 13 amino acids long. The germline V and J ends were trimmed by 6 bases and 5 bases, with 11 bases remaining between them. Germline CDR1 reads MNHEY; CDR2 reads SVGAGI. CDR3 bases: TGTGCCAGCAGCGGAGGACAGAACAATGAGCAGTTCTTC. Its translation is CASSGGQNNEQFF.

This clone was observed a few times. This sequence joins TRBV4-1 and TRBJ1-1, with 9 positions matching TRBD1. The V gene's germline CDR1 is MGHRA and CDR2 YSYEKL. The CDR3 sequence is 15 residues long. V shed 5 bases and J 4 bases; nucleotides not matched to a gene: 8. CDR3 amino acids: CASSKRQGGFTEAFF. Written as DNA, the CDR3 is TGCGCCAGCAGCAAACGACAGGGGGGTTTCACTGAAGCTTTCTTT.

This chain's CDR3 is CASSQGAGYGEQFF. CDR3 sequence (DNA): TGTGCCAGCAGCCAAGGGGCAGGGTACGGTGAGCAGTTCTTC. The chain is built from TRBV14 and TRBJ2-1, with a weak D call TRBD1 (5 bases). V was pared by 1 base and J by 9 bases, with 13 bases between. This CDR3 region has 14 residues. The V gene's germline CDR1 is SGHDN and CDR2 FVKESK.

The CDR3 spells CASSYAGTRDYEQYF. In DNA, the CDR3 is TGTGCCAGCAGTTACGCAGGGACCCGAGACTACGAGCAGTACTTC. J is TRBJ2-5 and V is TRBV6-5; either TRBD1 or TRBD2 may supply D (5 bases each). The last part of the DNA fits TRBJ2-7 better; the J call may be wrong. Germline V gene lookup returns CDR1 MNHEY and CDR2 SVGAGI. The CDR3 extends over 15 amino acids.

The V call is TRBV28, the J call TRBJ2-7; the match to TRBD2 covers 10 bases. The junction had 12 bases not matched to a gene; V was cut back by 3 bases and J by 7 bases. This CDR3 has 16 residues. The germline gives CDR1 MDHEN, CDR2 SYDVKM. The CDR3 DNA is TGTGCCAGCAGTTTCGATACTAGCGGGAAGGGTGGGGAGCAGTACTTC. Translated, it gives CASSFDTSGKGGEQYF.

This chain connects TRBV5-1 to TRBJ2-3; 7 bases map to TRBD2. Trimming cost V 7 bases and J 5 bases; bases outside gene matches: 13. This CDR3 comprises 15 residues. Germline assignment: CDR1 SGHRS and CDR2 YFSETQ. The CDR3 protein is CASRRRTSDLDTQYF. CDR3 bases: TGCGCCAGCCGCCGCCGAACTAGCGACTTAGATACGCAGTATTTT.

The V gene is TRBV23-1, the J gene TRBJ2-5; possible D gene TRBD1, 5 bases. The tail of the sequence fits TRBJ2-7 better, so the J call may be wrong. TRBV23-1 is an open reading frame whose function is uncertain. The length of the CDR3 is 14 residues. The CDR3 DNA reads as TGCGCCAGCAGTGTCCAGGGCACTCGTGCCGAGCAGTACTTC. The encoded protein is CASSVQGTRAEQYF.

A single count supports this clone. CDR3 protein: CASSQDSVGTSGTYEQYF. For the CDR3, the DNA is TGTGCCAGCAGCCAAGATTCGGTGGGGACTAGCGGGACCTACGAGCAGTACTTC. This rearrangement joins TRBV14 to TRBJ2-7; 13 positions match TRBD2. After removal of 0 bases from V and 2 bases from J, the junction contained 7 bases not matched to a gene. Germline CDR1 and CDR2: SGHDN and FVKESK. The CDR3 is made up of 18 amino acids.

This chain joins TRBV4-2 and TRBJ1-1; TRBD1 might be the D (6 bases). Deletions cut 4 bases from V and 1 base from J, with 13 bases between. Per the germline V gene, CDR1 is LGHNA and CDR2 is YNFKEQ. The CDR3 has 15 residues. In nucleotides, the CDR3 is TGTGCCAGCAGCCCCAGAACAGGGCAGAACACTGAAGCTTTCTTT. It translates to CASSPRTGQNTEAFF.

This rearrangement joins TRBV7-8 to TRBJ2-5; TRBD1 matches 12 bases. Germline V gives CDR1 SGHVS, CDR2 FQNEAQ. V was clipped by 5 bases and J by 5 bases; unmatched bases: 9. The CDR3 is made up of 16 amino acids. CDR3 amino acids: CASSPRGTGGVETQYF. CDR3 nucleotide sequence: TGTGCCAGCAGCCCTCGCGGGACAGGGGGCGTGGAGACCCAGTACTTC. Full variable domain (outside the CDR3, taken from reference TRBV7-8 and TRBJ2-5): GAGVSQSPRYKVAKRGQDVALRCDPISGHVSLFWYQQALGQGPEFLTYFQNEAQLDKSGLPSDRFFAERPEGSVSTLKIQRTQQEDSAVYLCASSPRGTGGVETQYFGPGTRLLVL.

This chain uses TRBV7-3 with TRBJ1-1; D is unresolved. CDR3 length equals 13 residues. V lost 5 bases and J lost 1, with 8 bases in between. From germline, CDR1 is SGHTA and CDR2 FQGTGA. The CDR3 DNA follows: TGTGCCAGCAGCCGAACAGCGAACACTGAAGCTTTCTTT. It translates to CASSRTANTEAFF.

J is TRBJ2-5 and V is TRBV30, with 7 bases matching TRBD2. The V gene end was trimmed by 2 bases and the J gene end by 5 bases; junction bases not matched to a gene: 8. CDR3 length: 14 residues. CDR1 and CDR2 (germline): GTSNPN, SVGIG (reference sequence). The CDR3 protein is CAWSLGGHRETQYF. Written as DNA, the CDR3 is TGTGCCTGGAGTTTGGGAGGGCATCGGGAGACCCAGTACTTC.

This clone occurred once. The chain joins TRBV1 to TRBJ1-4. TRBV1 is a listed pseudogene. CDR3 length: 14 amino acids. The CDR3 here is CTSSPALGNEKLFF. CDR3 sequence (DNA): TGCACCAGCAGCCCAGCCCTTGGTAATGAAAAACTGTTTTTT.

This sequence joins TRBV2 and TRBJ1-2, with 11 nucleotides matching TRBD1. This CDR3 region has 14 residues. V shed 4 bases, J shed 2 bases, and the junction held 0 bases outside the gene matches. In germline, CDR1 is SNHLY, CDR2 FYNNEI. CDR3 sequence (DNA): TGTGCCAGCAGTGGGGACAGGGGGAACTATGGCTACACCTTC. This gives the protein CASSGDRGNYGYTF.

This chain connects TRBV14 to TRBJ2-5, with D hard to call. V lost 3 bases, J lost 4 bases, and 3 bases lay in between. The CDR3 has 11 amino acids. Germline V lookup: CDR1 SGHDN, CDR2 FVKESK. In DNA, the CDR3 is TGTGCCAGCAGCCACGGAGAGACCCAGTACTTC. This sequence encodes CASSHGETQYF.

The table lists this clone with a count of one. The J gene is TRBJ1-5, the V gene TRBV7-2; D may be TRBD1 (6 bases). The CDR3 is 17 residues long. Germline assignment: CDR1 SGHTA and CDR2 FQGNSA. The V end lost 5 bases, the J end lost 0 bases, and 17 bases lay between the germline ends. Written as DNA, the CDR3 is TGTGCCAGCAGCCCAGGGCCCGGACAGTATAGCAATCAGCCCCAGCATTTT. Its protein is CASSPGPGQYSNQPQHF. Full variable domain (outside the CDR3, taken from reference TRBV7-2 and TRBJ1-5): GAGVSQSPSNKVTEKGKDVELRCDPISGHTALYWYRQSLGQGLEFLIYFQGNSAPDKSGLPSDRFSAERTGGSVSTLTIQRTQQEDSAVYLCASSPGPGQYSNQPQHFGDGTRLSIL.

The DNA for the CDR3 is TGTGCCAGCAGTTCGTCAAACAGGGGCGGGGAGGAAAAACTGTTTTTT. Protein sequence: CASSSSNRGGEEKLFF. The chain couples TRBV28 to TRBJ1-4; 7 nucleotides align to TRBD1. The CDR3 has 16 amino acids. Germline V gene sequence: CDR1 MDHEN, CDR2 SYDVKM. Losses at the gene ends were 4 bases for V and 8 bases for J; bases not matched to a gene: 13.

The chain couples TRBV5-6 to TRBJ2-7; D possibly corresponds to TRBD2 (6 bases). CDR1 and CDR2 from the germline V gene are SGHDT and YYEEEE. The ends were cut back, 4 bases at V and 5 bases at J, with 16 bases in the middle. This CDR3 is 14 amino acids long. The CDR3 coding sequence is TGTGCCAGCAGCCTCCGGGATCGGACTAACGAGCAGTACTTC. This codes for CASSLRDRTNEQYF.

This chain joins TRBV21-1 and TRBJ1-2; TRBD1, as called in the table, went unchecked against the DNA. TRBV21-1 is designated a pseudogene. The CDR3 covers 15 residues. The CDR3 sequence: CASSPGDRGLYGYTF. DNA of the CDR3: TGTGCCAGCAGCCCGGGGGACAGGGGGCTTTATGGCTACACCTTC.

The CDR3 bases are TGTGCCAGCAGTTTACTACTAGCGGGAGGCGGAAGGGCAGATACGCAGTATTTT. The encoded protein is CASSLLLAGGGRADTQYF. The chain links TRBV28 to TRBJ2-3; 12 nucleotides agree with TRBD2. Trimming at V came to 2 bases and at J to 4 bases, leaving 10 bases not matched to a gene. This CDR3 comprises 18 residues. From germline, CDR1 is MDHEN and CDR2 SYDVKM.

This clone was detected once. The genes are TRBV4-2 and TRBJ2-4; D tentatively reads TRBD1 or TRBD2 (5 bases each). Trimming left V 0 bases short and J 6 bases short, with 15 bases between. Per germline, CDR1 LGHNA and CDR2 YNFKEQ. The CDR3 spans 16 residues. The CDR3: CASSQEVGTTGNIQYF. The CDR3 bases are TGTGCCAGCAGCCAAGAGGTAGGGACCACGGGAAACATTCAGTACTTC.